The rows below give T cell receptor beta chains drawn from one sample of a study of response to subunit inactivated influenza vaccine. One entry per CDR3 protein, called by TCRdb with MiXCR from the RT-PCR reads. The sample carries 170,000 or so distinct CDR3 sequences, approximately 12% recorded once. The sequencing used CD8+ T cells sorted from PBMCs, collected 23 to 25 months after vaccination. These receptors were obtained from a man in his fifties or sixties who received an inactivated influenza vaccine. The CDR3 runs from the conserved cysteine through the conserved F or W. D genes are given only for firm matches. The size of a clone is reported for some rows only, either as once, few or many, or as a class for expanded clones.

d_call,v_call,clone_size,j_call,cdr3_aa,cdr3_nt
TRBD2,TRBV24-1,many,TRBJ2-5,CATSDLVGLAGAETQYF,TGTGCCACCAGTGATTTAGTGGGGCTAGCGGGAGCAGAGACCCAGTACTTC
TRBD2,TRBV28,many,TRBJ2-5,CASSPLVLAGASQETQYF,TGTGCCAGCAGCCCTCTCGTTTTAGCGGGGGCCTCCCAAGAGACCCAGTACTTC
NA,TRBV11-2,few,TRBJ2-2,CASSLLGPGDTGELFF,TGTGCCAGCAGCTTACTTGGACCGGGAGACACCGGGGAGCTGTTTTTT
NA,TRBV20-1,many,TRBJ1-5,CSAQWSNQPQHF,TGCAGTGCCCAGTGGAGCAATCAGCCCCAGCATTTT
NA,TRBV7-2,NA,TRBJ2-1,CASNQGHALYNEQFF,TGTGCCAGCAACCAGGGACATGCTCTTTACAATGAGCAGTTCTTC
NA,TRBV3-1,NA,TRBJ2-5,CASSQDWSLEETQYF,TGTGCCAGCAGCCAAGATTGGTCCTTAGAAGAGACCCAGTACTTC
NA,TRBV29-1,many,TRBJ1-1,CSVVGAGTEAFF,TGCAGCGTTGTCGGGGCGGGAACTGAAGCTTTCTTT
NA,TRBV14,few,TRBJ2-1,CASSPVYGGANEQFF,TGTGCCAGCAGCCCCGTTTATGGGGGGGCGAATGAGCAGTTCTTC
NA,TRBV12-3/TRBV12-4,many,TRBJ2-7,CASRGATGIHYEQYF,TGTGCCAGTCGGGGGGCTACTGGGATACACTACGAGCAGTACTTC
NA,TRBV12-3/TRBV12-4,many,TRBJ1-1,CASSFETGGTEAFF,TGTGCCAGCAGTTTTGAAACAGGAGGCACTGAAGCTTTCTTT
NA,TRBV7-9,NA,TRBJ2-5,CASSWTIETQYF,TGTGCCAGCAGCTGGACCATTGAGACCCAGTACTTC
TRBD2,TRBV11-2,NA,TRBJ2-2,CASSLVLAGVGTGELFF,TGTGCCAGCAGCTTAGTTCTAGCGGGAGTCGGCACCGGGGAGCTGTTTTTT
TRBD1,TRBV15,NA,TRBJ2-7,CATSRVGNRGIYEQYF,TGTGCCACCAGCAGAGTAGGTAACAGGGGAATCTACGAGCAGTACTTC
TRBD2,TRBV28,many,TRBJ2-5,CASTWTSGYQETQYF,TGTGCCAGTACCTGGACTAGCGGATACCAAGAGACCCAGTACTTC
NA,TRBV7-9,few,TRBJ2-1,CASSFWEDEQFF,TGTGCCAGCAGCTTTTGGGAAGATGAGCAGTTCTTC
NA,TRBV11-2,NA,TRBJ2-7,CASSSLVSDEQYF,TGTGCCAGCAGCTCGCTCGTTTCGGACGAGCAGTACTTC
NA,TRBV18,NA,TRBJ2-7,CASSLGEIGYEQYF,TGTGCCAGCTCTCTCGGGGAGATAGGCTACGAGCAGTACTTC
NA,TRBV7-9,many,TRBJ2-7,CASSSDRDGTYEQYF,TGTGCCAGCAGCTCCGACCGGGACGGTACCTACGAGCAGTACTTC
NA,TRBV28,few,TRBJ2-2,CASSAGGELFF,TGTGCCAGCAGCGCTGGGGGGGAGCTGTTTTTT